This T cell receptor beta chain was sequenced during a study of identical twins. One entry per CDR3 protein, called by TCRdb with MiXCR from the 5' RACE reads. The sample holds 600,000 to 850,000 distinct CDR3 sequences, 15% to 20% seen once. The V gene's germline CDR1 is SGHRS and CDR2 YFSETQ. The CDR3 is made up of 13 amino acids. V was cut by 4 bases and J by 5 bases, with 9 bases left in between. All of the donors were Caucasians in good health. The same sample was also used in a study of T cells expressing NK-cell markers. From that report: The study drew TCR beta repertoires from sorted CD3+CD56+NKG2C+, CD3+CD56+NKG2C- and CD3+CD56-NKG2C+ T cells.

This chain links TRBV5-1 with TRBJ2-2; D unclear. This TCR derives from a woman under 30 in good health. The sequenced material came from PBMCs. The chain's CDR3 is CASSRDKTGELFF. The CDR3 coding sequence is TGCGCCAGCAGCCGCGATAAAACCGGGGAGCTGTTTTTT. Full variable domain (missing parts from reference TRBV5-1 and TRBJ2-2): KAGVTQTPRYLIKTRGQQVTLSCSPISGHRSVSWYQQTPGQGLQFLFEYFSETQRNKGNFPGRFSGRQFSNSRSEMNVSTLELGDSALYLCASSRDKTGELFFGEGSRLTVL.